This TCR beta chain is from a study of cytomegalovirus exposure and HLA in healthy donors. Points from the study as a whole: In an earlier analysis, about 87% or about 30%: the productive usage of most TCR beta V segments.

Notes on this clone: Its matching antigen is unknown.

CDR1 MNHNS and CDR2 SASEGT come from the germline V gene. Trimming took 8 bases from V and 1 from J, leaving 9 bases between them. The CDR3 is 13 amino acids. Primers for the PCR totalled 60 Vbeta and 13 Jbeta. Sequencing used immunoSEQ multiplex PCR; TCRdb keeps in-frame clones, though not all of them. The data show under 100,000 clones, more than 60% seen once. The chain joins TRBV6-1 to TRBJ2-4; D perhaps matches TRBD1 (5 bases). The sample consisted of PBMCs. The sequence derives from a human donor in good health. The CDR3 here is CASPDIAKNIQYF. In DNA, the CDR3 is TGTGCCAGCCCGGACATTGCCAAAAACATTCAGTACTTC.